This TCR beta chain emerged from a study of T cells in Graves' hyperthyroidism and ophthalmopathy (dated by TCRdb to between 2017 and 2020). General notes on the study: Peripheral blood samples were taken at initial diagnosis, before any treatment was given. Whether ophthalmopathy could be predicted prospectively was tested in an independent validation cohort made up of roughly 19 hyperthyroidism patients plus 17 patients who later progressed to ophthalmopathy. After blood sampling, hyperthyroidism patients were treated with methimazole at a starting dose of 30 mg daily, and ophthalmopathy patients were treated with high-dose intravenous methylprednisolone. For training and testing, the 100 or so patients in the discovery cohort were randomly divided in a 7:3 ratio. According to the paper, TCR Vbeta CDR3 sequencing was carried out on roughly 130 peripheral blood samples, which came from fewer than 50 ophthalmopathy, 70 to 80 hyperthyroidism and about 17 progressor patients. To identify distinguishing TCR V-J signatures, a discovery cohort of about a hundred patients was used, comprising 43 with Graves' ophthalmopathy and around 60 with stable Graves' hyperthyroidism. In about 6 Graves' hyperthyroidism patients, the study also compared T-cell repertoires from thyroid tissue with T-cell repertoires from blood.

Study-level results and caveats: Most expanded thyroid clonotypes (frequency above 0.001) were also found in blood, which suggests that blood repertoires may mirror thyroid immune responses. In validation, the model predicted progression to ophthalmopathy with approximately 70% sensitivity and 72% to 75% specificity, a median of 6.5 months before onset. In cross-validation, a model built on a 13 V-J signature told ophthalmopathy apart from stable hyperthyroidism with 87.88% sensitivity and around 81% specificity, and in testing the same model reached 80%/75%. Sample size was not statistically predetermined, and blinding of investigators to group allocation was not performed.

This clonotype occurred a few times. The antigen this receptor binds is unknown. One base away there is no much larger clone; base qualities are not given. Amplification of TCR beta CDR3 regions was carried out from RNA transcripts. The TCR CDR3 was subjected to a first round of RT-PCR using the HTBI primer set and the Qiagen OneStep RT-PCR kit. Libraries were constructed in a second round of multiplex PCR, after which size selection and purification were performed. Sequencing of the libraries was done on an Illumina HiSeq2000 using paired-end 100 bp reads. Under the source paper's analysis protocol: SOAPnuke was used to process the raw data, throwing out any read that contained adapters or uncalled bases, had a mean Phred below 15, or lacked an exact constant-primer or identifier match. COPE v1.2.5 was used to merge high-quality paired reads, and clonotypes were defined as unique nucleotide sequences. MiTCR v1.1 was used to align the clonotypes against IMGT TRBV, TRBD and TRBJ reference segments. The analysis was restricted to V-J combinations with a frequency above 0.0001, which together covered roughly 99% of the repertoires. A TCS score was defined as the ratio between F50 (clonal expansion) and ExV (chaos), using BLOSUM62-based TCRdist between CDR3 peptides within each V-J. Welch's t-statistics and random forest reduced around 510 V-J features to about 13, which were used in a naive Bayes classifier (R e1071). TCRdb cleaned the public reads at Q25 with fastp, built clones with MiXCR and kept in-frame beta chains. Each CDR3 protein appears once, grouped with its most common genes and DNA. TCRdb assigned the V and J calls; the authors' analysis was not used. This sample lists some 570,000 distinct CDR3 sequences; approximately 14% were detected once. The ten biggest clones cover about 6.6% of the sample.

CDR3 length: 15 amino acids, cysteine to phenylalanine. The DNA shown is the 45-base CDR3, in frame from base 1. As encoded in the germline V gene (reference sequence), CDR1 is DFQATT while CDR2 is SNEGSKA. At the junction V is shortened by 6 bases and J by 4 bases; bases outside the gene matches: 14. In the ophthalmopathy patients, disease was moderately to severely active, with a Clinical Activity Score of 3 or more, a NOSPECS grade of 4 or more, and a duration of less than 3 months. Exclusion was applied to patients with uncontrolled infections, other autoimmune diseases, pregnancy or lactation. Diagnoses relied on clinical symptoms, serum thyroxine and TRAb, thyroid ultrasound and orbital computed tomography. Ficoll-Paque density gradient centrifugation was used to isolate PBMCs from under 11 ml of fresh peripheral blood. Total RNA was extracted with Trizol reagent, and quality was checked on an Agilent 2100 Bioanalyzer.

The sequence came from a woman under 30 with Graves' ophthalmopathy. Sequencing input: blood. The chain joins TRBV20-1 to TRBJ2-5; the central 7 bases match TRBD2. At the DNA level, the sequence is TGCAGTGCCGATCGGGGCGGGAGTTTCCGAGAGACCCAGTACTTC. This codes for CSADRGGSFRETQYF.